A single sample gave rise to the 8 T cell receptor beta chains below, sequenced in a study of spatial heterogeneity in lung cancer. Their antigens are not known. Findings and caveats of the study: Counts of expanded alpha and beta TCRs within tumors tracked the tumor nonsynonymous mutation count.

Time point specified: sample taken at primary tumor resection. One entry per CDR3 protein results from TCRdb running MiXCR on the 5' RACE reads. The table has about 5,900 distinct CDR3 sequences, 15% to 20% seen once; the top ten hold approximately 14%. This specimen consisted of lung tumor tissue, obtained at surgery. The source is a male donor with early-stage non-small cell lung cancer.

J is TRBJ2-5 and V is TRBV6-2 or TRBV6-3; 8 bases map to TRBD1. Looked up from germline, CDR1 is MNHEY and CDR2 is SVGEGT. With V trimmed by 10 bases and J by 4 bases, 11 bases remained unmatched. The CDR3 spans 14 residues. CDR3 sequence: CATTPSRGRETQYF. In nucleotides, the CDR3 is TGTGCCACCACCCCCTCCAGGGGGCGAGAGACCCAGTACTTC.

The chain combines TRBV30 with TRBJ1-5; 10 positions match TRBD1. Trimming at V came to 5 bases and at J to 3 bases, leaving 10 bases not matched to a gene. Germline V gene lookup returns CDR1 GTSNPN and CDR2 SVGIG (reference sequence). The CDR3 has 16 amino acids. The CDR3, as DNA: TGTGCCTGGCTTCGGGACAGGGGAGTGAACAATCAGCCCCAGCATTTT. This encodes CAWLRDRGVNNQPQHF. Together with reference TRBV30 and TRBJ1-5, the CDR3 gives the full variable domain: SQTIHQWPATLVQPVGSPLSLECTVEGTSNPNLYWYRQAAGRGLQLLFYSVGIGQISSEVPQNLSASRPQDRQFILSSKKLLLSDSGFYLCAWLRDRGVNNQPQHFGDGTRLSIL.

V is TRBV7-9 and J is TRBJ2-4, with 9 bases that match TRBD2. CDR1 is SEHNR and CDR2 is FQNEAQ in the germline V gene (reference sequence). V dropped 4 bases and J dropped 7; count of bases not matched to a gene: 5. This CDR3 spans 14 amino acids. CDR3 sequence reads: CASSYSGSDNIQYF. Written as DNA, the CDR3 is TGTGCCAGCAGCTATAGCGGGAGTGACAACATTCAGTACTTC.

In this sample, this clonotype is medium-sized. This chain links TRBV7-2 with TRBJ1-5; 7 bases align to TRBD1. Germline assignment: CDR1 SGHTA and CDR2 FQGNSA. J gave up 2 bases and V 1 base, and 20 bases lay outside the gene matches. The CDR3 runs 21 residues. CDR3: CASSLVLWTGTRRWGNQPQHF. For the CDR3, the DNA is TGTGCCAGCAGCTTAGTCCTATGGACAGGAACAAGGAGGTGGGGCAATCAGCCCCAGCATTTT.

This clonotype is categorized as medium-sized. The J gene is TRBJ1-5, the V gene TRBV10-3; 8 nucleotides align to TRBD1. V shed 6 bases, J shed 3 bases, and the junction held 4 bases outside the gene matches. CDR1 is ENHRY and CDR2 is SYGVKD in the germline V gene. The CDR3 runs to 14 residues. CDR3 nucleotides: TGTGCCATCAGCGCGACAGGGGCCAATCAGCCCCAGCATTTT. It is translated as CAISATGANQPQHF.

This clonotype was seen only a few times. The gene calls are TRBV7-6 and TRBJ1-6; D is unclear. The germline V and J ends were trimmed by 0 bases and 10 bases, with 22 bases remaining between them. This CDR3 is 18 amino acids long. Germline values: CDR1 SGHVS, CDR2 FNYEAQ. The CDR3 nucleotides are TGTGCCAGCAGCTTAGCGCCGATAGGGCACCCCTATTGGTCACCCCTCCACTTT. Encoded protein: CASSLAPIGHPYWSPLHF.

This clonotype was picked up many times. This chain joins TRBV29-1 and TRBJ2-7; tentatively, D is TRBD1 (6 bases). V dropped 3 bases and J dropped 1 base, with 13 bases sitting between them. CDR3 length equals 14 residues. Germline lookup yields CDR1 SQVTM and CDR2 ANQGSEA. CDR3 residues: CSVEGTPFSYEQYF. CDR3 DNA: TGCAGCGTTGAGGGGACACCGTTTTCCTACGAGCAGTACTTC.

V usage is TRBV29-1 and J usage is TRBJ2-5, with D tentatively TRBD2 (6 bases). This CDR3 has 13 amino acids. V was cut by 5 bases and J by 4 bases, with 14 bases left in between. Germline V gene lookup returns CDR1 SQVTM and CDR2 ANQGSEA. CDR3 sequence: CSVWREPPETQYF. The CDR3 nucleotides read TGCAGCGTTTGGAGGGAACCCCCAGAGACCCAGTACTTC.